This T cell receptor beta chain was sequenced in a study of blood T cell repertoires in COVID-19. Germline V lookup: CDR1 LGHDT, CDR2 YNNKEL (reference sequence). This CDR3 spans 14 amino acids. Trimming took off 2 bases at V and 5 bases at J, with 12 bases between the two ends. The cohort comprised adults aged roughly 18 to 100 years residing in about two dozen US areas. Participants had their cohort set by participant-reported clinical history. Each recovered donor of Cohort 3 presented with two negative PCRs, clearance, or symptom resolution. Original data processing: Estimates of nucleated cell counts were drawn from the amplification of reference gene primers. TCRdb's copy holds only in-frame clones and misses some; the assay was immunoSEQ multiplex PCR. V and J calls plus clone size are reproduced from that table; the DNA served to infer D and trimming. The repertoire holds a few hundred thousand clones, with about nine tenths as singletons.

The sequence derives from a woman aged 40-49 years who had recovered from COVID-19. The sample was PBMCs or T cells enriched from blood (not recorded which). The chain carries TRBV3-1 (or the pseudogene TRBV3-2) and TRBJ2-5, with D perhaps TRBD1 (6 bases). CDR3 DNA sequence: TGTGCCAGCAGCCAACTACTGAGGGGGGAGACCCAGTACTTC. Translated: CASSQLLRGETQYF.